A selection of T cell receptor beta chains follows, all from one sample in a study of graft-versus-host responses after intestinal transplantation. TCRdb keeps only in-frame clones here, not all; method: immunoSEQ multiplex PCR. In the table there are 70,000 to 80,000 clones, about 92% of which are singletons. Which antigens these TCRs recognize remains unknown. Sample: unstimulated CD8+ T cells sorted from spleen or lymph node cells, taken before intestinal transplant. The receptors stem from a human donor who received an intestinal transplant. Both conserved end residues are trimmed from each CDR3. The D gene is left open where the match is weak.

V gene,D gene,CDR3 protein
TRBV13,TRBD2,ASSLRLAGPGTDTQY
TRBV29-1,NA,SALPPDRNNYGYT
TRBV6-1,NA,ASSDWVTKYGYT
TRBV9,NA,ASGPGDTEAF
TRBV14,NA,ASSLGAETQY
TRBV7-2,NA,ASSLVASWPTDTQY
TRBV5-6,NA,ASSARDEQF
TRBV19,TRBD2,ASQSGGDYNEQF
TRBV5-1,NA,ASSPDSSYEQY
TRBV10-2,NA,ASSQQGTRDPVLRARSETQY
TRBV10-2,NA,ASSDWDTSTEAF
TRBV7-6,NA,ASSLEGHDQGPGNTIY
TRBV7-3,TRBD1,ASSRGGADTQY
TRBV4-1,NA,ASSQNSPDTQY
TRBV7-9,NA,ASSLIQGEVYGYT
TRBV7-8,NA,ASTRDSRTQY
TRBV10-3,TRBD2,AISESRGLAGHTDTQY
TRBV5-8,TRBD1,ASSLGTGGYEQY